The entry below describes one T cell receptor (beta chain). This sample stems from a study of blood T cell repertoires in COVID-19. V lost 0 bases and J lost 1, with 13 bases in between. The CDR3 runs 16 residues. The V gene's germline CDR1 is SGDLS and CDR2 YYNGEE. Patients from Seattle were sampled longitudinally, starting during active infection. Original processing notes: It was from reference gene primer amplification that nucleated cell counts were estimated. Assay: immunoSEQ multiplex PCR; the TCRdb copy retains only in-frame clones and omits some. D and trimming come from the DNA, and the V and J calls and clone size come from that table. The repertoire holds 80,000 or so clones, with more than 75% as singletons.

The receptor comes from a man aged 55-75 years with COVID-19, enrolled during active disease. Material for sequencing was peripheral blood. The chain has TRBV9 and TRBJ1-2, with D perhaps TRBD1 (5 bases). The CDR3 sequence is CASSVGGTNLNYGYTF. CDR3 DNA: TGTGCCAGCAGCGTAGGGGGCACCAACCTTAACTATGGCTACACCTTC.